This TCR beta chain stems from a study of OX40 agonist ivuxolimab in advanced cancers. At the level of the whole study: Ivuxolimab was a fully human IgG2 agonistic monoclonal antibody targeting the costimulatory receptor OX40 (CD134). Intravenous ivuxolimab was administered to patients every 2 weeks at six dose levels: 0.01, 0.1, 0.3, 1.5, 3 and 10 mg/kg. Of the approximately 50 patients in dose escalation, about 20 had hepatocellular carcinoma, some 15 had melanoma, 9 had renal cell carcinoma and 9 had head and neck cancer. The dose-escalation cohort was about 83% male with a mean age of 60 years, ranging from roughly 23 to 79. Prior anti-PD-1, anti-PD-L1 or anti-CTLA-4 therapy was permitted, and approximately 40% of dose-escalation patients had received checkpoint inhibitors. Partial responses occurred in three dose-escalation patients, of whom one had hepatocellular carcinoma and two had cutaneous melanoma. The purpose of peripheral TCRbeta sequencing was to test whether ivuxolimab changed TCR sequence diversity and led to clonal T-cell expansion. The paper describes the monotherapy dose-escalation part (N of about 47 patients) of the phase I trial of ivuxolimab. Overall results and qualifications from the work: Low levels of normalized T-cell clonal expansion were also seen in some patients who did not respond. After ivuxolimab, more expanded clones were found on average in CD8+ T cells than in CD4+ T cells. The antigen specificity of the clonally expanded peripheral T cells was not determined. Partial responders in the 0.1-3.0 mg/kg groups had among the lowest normalized peripheral clonal expansion, especially among CD8+ T cells. At doses of 0.1 to 3.0 mg/kg, clonal expansion of both CD4+ and CD8+ blood T cells was observed from baseline to week 6.

The trial excluded patients who had a history of autoimmune disease or were on systemic immunosuppression. Peripheral blood for TCR sequencing was drawn from every dose cohort at baseline, at cycle 4 day 1 and at cycle 7 day 1. Samples came from an open-label, multicenter, first-in-human phase I dose-escalation trial of ivuxolimab. The trial enrolled adults with locally advanced or metastatic head and neck squamous cell, hepatocellular, melanoma or renal cell carcinoma. Before TCR sequencing, CD4+ T cells and CD8+ T cells from peripheral blood were sorted into separate populations. To sequence the TCRbeta CDR3 region, genomic DNA was isolated from the sorted cells. TCRbeta CDR3 regions were sequenced using the immunoSEQ Assay. The source is immuneACCESS, and TCRdb retained only in-frame sequences with V and J called. Part of the clones is not carried over; for the studies checked, unresolved V genes explain less than half of this, and the remainder is unexplained. The sample table holds tens of thousands of clones, of which roughly 82% were seen once. The top ten hold roughly 21% of the sample.

Inclusive of the bounding cysteine and phenylalanine, the CDR3 is 18 residues long. Only the CDR3 DNA is retained, 54 bases long and in frame from the first base. Here V drops 6 bases and J drops 0 bases, and the junction holds 14 bases not matched to any gene. CDR1 and CDR2 are read off the germline V gene as WSHSY and SAAADI. This clone was picked up a small number of times. The antigen this receptor binds is unknown. Qualities for individual bases were not recorded, and no much larger clone is one base off. This TCR was recovered from an adult with an advanced solid tumor such as melanoma, head and neck, liver or kidney cancer. The sample here was CD4+ or CD8+ T cells sorted from blood, taken in a trial of the OX40 agonist ivuxolimab. The V and J segments used are TRBV10-2 and TRBJ1-1, and 9 bases in between align with TRBD1. CDR3 loop: CASSERRTGVFMNTEAFF. Here is the DNA: TGCGCCAGCAGCGAGAGGAGGACAGGGGTATTCATGAACACTGAAGCTTTCTTT.